The source of this T cell receptor (beta chain) is a study of T-cell memory formation after mild COVID-19. Overall study results and limits: Balance between CD4 and CD8 was seen in clones contracting day 15 to 85, and a CD4+ lean was seen in later expanders. Pre-infection memory showed some responding clones, and this suggested that cross-reactive memory joined.

TCRdb redid the calling of the 5' RACE reads with MiXCR, one entry per CDR3 protein. In the table there are roughly 300,000 distinct CDR3 sequences, approximately 8% of which are singletons. Remarks on this clonotype: The antigen remains unidentified.

The V and J ends lost 6 bases and 6 bases, in that order; junction bases with no gene match: 9. The CDR3 consists of 14 residues. The germline V gene encodes CDR1 MNHEY and CDR2 SVGEGT. The TCR comes from a young man who had mild COVID-19 (a few samples of this study predate the infection). Cell type and time point are not known. The sequenced sample was PBMCs or a T cell subset sorted from them (not recorded which). The rearrangement uses TRBV6-2 or TRBV6-3 and TRBJ2-7; 9 nucleotides match TRBD1. CDR3 loop: CASSLIQGAVEQYF. In nucleotides, the CDR3 is TGTGCCAGCAGCCTAATACAGGGGGCCGTCGAGCAGTACTTC.